The rows below give T cell receptor beta chains drawn from one sample of a study of T cell responses to AZD1222 COVID-19 vaccine. Profiled with immunoSEQ multiplex PCR; TCRdb holds only in-frame clones, not every one. The sample has tens of thousands of clones; approximately 89% are singletons. The sample consisted of peripheral blood, taken on day 0 of MenACWY control vaccination. The receptors come from an adult in good health. CDR3s include the opening cysteine and the closing phenylalanine or tryptophan. The order of the fields is D gene, clone size, J gene, V gene, CDR3 protein, CDR3 DNA. A D gene is named only where the DNA matches it firmly. Size is omitted from some rows. Given values are once, few, many or a class for expanded clones.

D gene: -
clone size: -
J gene: TRBJ1-5
V gene: TRBV7-2
CDR3 protein: CASSLAGRGSNQPQHF
CDR3 DNA: TGTGCCAGCAGCTTAGCCGGCAGGGGAAGCAATCAGCCCCAGCATTTT

D gene: TRBD1
clone size: -
J gene: TRBJ2-7
V gene: TRBV9
CDR3 protein: CASSAGQATYEQYF
CDR3 DNA: TGTGCCAGCAGCGCGGGACAGGCCACCTACGAGCAGTACTTC

D gene: -
clone size: -
J gene: TRBJ1-1
V gene: TRBV10-3
CDR3 protein: CAISSGRGTEAFF
CDR3 DNA: TGTGCCATCAGTTCAGGGAGGGGGACTGAAGCTTTCTTT

D gene: TRBD1
clone size: -
J gene: TRBJ1-2
V gene: TRBV6-5
CDR3 protein: CASRLGQGNYGYTF
CDR3 DNA: TGTGCCAGCAGACTAGGACAGGGTAACTATGGCTACACCTTC

D gene: TRBD2
clone size: -
J gene: TRBJ2-2
V gene: TRBV5-1
CDR3 protein: CASSELAGANLNTGELFF
CDR3 DNA: TGCGCCAGCAGCGAACTAGCGGGAGCTAACCTGAACACCGGGGAGCTGTTTTTT

D gene: -
clone size: -
J gene: TRBJ1-1
V gene: TRBV11-1
CDR3 protein: CASSVSDTGNTEAFF
CDR3 DNA: TGTGCCAGCAGCGTCTCGGACACCGGGAACACTGAAGCTTTCTTT

D gene: TRBD2
clone size: -
J gene: TRBJ2-4
V gene: TRBV4-2
CDR3 protein: CASSQDSGVDIQYF
CDR3 DNA: TGTGCCAGCAGCCAAGACAGCGGGGTAGACATTCAGTACTTC

D gene: -
clone size: -
J gene: TRBJ1-3
V gene: TRBV5-6
CDR3 protein: CASSPQGGGGNTIYF
CDR3 DNA: TGTGCCAGCAGCCCACAAGGGGGTGGTGGAAACACCATATATTTT

D gene: -
clone size: -
J gene: TRBJ2-1
V gene: TRBV15
CDR3 protein: CATSRDYTGTEQFF
CDR3 DNA: TGTGCCACCAGCAGAGACTACACCGGGACCGAGCAGTTCTTC

D gene: -
clone size: -
J gene: TRBJ1-3
V gene: TRBV7-3
CDR3 protein: CASSPTGGGGSGNTIYF
CDR3 DNA: TGTGCCAGCAGCCCAACGGGAGGTGGTGGCTCTGGAAACACCATATATTTT

D gene: TRBD1
clone size: -
J gene: TRBJ1-6
V gene: TRBV7-3
CDR3 protein: CASSLDRTGGSPLHF
CDR3 DNA: TGTGCCAGCAGCTTAGATCGGACAGGGGGTTCACCCCTCCACTTT

D gene: -
clone size: -
J gene: TRBJ1-3
V gene: TRBV9
CDR3 protein: CASSLDQGNTIYF
CDR3 DNA: TGTGCCAGCAGCTTAGACCAAGGAAACACCATATATTTT

D gene: -
clone size: -
J gene: TRBJ1-2
V gene: TRBV28
CDR3 protein: CASSRREYGYTF
CDR3 DNA: TGTGCCAGCAGTCGAAGGGAGTACGGCTACACCTTC

D gene: -
clone size: few
J gene: TRBJ1-5
V gene: TRBV7-9
CDR3 protein: CASSLGSDSHSNQPQHF
CDR3 DNA: TGTGCCAGCAGCTTAGGTTCAGACAGCCATAGCAATCAGCCCCAGCATTTT

D gene: -
clone size: -
J gene: TRBJ2-3
V gene: TRBV14
CDR3 protein: CASSQGTPPDTQYF
CDR3 DNA: TGTGCCAGCAGCCAAGGGACTCCCCCGGATACGCAGTATTTT

D gene: -
clone size: -
J gene: TRBJ1-1
V gene: TRBV12-3/TRBV12-4
CDR3 protein: CASRRGRSTEAFF
CDR3 DNA: TGTGCCAGCAGACGGGGCAGGAGCACTGAAGCTTTCTTT

D gene: TRBD1
clone size: -
J gene: TRBJ1-2
V gene: TRBV7-2
CDR3 protein: CASSFVQGARGYTF
CDR3 DNA: TGTGCCAGCAGCTTCGTACAGGGGGCGCGGGGCTACACCTTC

D gene: -
clone size: -
J gene: TRBJ2-5
V gene: TRBV20-1
CDR3 protein: CSAVQVETQYF
CDR3 DNA: TGCAGTGCCGTGCAGGTGGAGACCCAGTACTTC

D gene: TRBD2
clone size: -
J gene: TRBJ2-5
V gene: TRBV9
CDR3 protein: CASSVSTSGGAGETQYF
CDR3 DNA: TGTGCCAGCAGCGTCTCGACTAGCGGGGGGGCCGGAGAGACCCAGTACTTC

D gene: -
clone size: -
J gene: TRBJ1-6
V gene: TRBV20-1
CDR3 protein: CSASLSSYNSPLHF
CDR3 DNA: TGCAGTGCTAGTCTGAGCTCCTATAATTCACCCCTCCACTTT

D gene: TRBD2
clone size: -
J gene: TRBJ2-1
V gene: TRBV4-2
CDR3 protein: CASSPSGGADNEQFF
CDR3 DNA: TGTGCCAGCAGCCCAAGCGGGGGGGCCGACAATGAGCAGTTCTTC

D gene: -
clone size: -
J gene: TRBJ2-7
V gene: TRBV7-3
CDR3 protein: CASSLTPGAYEQYF
CDR3 DNA: TGTGCCAGCAGCTTAACGCCCGGGGCCTACGAGCAGTACTTC

D gene: -
clone size: -
J gene: TRBJ1-5
V gene: TRBV28
CDR3 protein: CASSSVPGLNQPQHF
CDR3 DNA: TGTGCCAGCAGTTCCGTCCCGGGACTGAATCAGCCCCAGCATTTT

D gene: TRBD2
clone size: -
J gene: TRBJ2-1
V gene: TRBV5-1
CDR3 protein: CASRRSGGAYNEQFF
CDR3 DNA: TGCGCCAGCAGGAGAAGCGGGGGGGCCTACAATGAGCAGTTCTTC

D gene: -
clone size: -
J gene: TRBJ2-1
V gene: TRBV12-3/TRBV12-4
CDR3 protein: CASSIMGQEQFF
CDR3 DNA: TGTGCCAGCAGTATCATGGGCCAGGAGCAGTTCTTC

D gene: -
clone size: few
J gene: TRBJ2-1
V gene: TRBV5-6
CDR3 protein: CASRQGYSYNEQFF
CDR3 DNA: TGTGCCAGCAGACAGGGTTACTCCTACAATGAGCAGTTCTTC

D gene: -
clone size: -
J gene: TRBJ1-2
V gene: TRBV19
CDR3 protein: CASSAPDSLNYGYTF
CDR3 DNA: TGTGCCAGTAGTGCCCCGGACAGCTTAAACTATGGCTACACCTTC

D gene: -
clone size: -
J gene: TRBJ2-2
V gene: TRBV4-3
CDR3 protein: CASSQEWNLFEVTPNTGELFF
CDR3 DNA: TGCGCCAGCAGCCAAGAGTGGAACTTATTCGAGGTGACTCCGAACACCGGGGAGCTGTTTTTT

D gene: -
clone size: -
J gene: TRBJ1-2
V gene: TRBV11-2
CDR3 protein: CASREQGIGYGYTF
CDR3 DNA: TGTGCCAGCAGAGAACAAGGGATCGGCTATGGCTACACCTTC

D gene: TRBD1
clone size: -
J gene: TRBJ1-1
V gene: TRBV5-1
CDR3 protein: CASSPAGRTGDRVRGPEAFF
CDR3 DNA: TGCGCCAGCAGCCCGGCGGGGCGGACGGGGGACAGGGTGAGGGGTCCTGAAGCTTTCTTT

D gene: -
clone size: -
J gene: TRBJ2-2
V gene: TRBV7-2
CDR3 protein: CASSVGPGSVITGELFF
CDR3 DNA: -

D gene: -
clone size: -
J gene: TRBJ2-3
V gene: TRBV9
CDR3 protein: CASSVSGVTTDTQYF
CDR3 DNA: TGTGCCAGCAGCGTTTCGGGGGTTACCACAGATACGCAGTATTTT

D gene: TRBD1
clone size: -
J gene: TRBJ2-3
V gene: TRBV5-6
CDR3 protein: CASSLGTELNTDTQYF
CDR3 DNA: TGTGCCAGCAGCCTCGGGACAGAATTAAACACAGATACGCAGTATTTT

D gene: -
clone size: once
J gene: TRBJ2-7
V gene: TRBV7-6
CDR3 protein: CASSLARGGPYEQYF
CDR3 DNA: TGTGCCAGCAGCTTAGCGCGAGGGGGGCCCTACGAGCAGTACTTC

D gene: TRBD2
clone size: -
J gene: TRBJ2-2
V gene: TRBV10-3
CDR3 protein: CALSGGTGELFF
CDR3 DNA: TGTGCCCTCAGCGGGGGTACCGGGGAGCTGTTTTTT

D gene: -
clone size: -
J gene: TRBJ2-7
V gene: TRBV12-1
CDR3 protein: CASSFVRGAPWPNCYEQYF
CDR3 DNA: TGTGCCAGCAGCTTTGTTCGGGGCGCCCCGTGGCCCAATTGTTACGAGCAGTACTTC

D gene: -
clone size: few
J gene: TRBJ1-3
V gene: TRBV6-5
CDR3 protein: CASSRDSGNTIYF
CDR3 DNA: TGTGCCAGCAGTCGGGACTCTGGAAACACCATATATTTT

D gene: TRBD1
clone size: -
J gene: TRBJ1-1
V gene: TRBV12-3/TRBV12-4
CDR3 protein: CASRYTGTGVAFF
CDR3 DNA: TGTGCCAGCAGATACACCGGGACAGGGGTCGCTTTCTTT

D gene: TRBD1
clone size: -
J gene: TRBJ2-7
V gene: TRBV2
CDR3 protein: CASRGDRGPYEQYF
CDR3 DNA: TGTGCCAGCAGGGGGGACAGGGGTCCCTACGAGCAGTACTTC

D gene: -
clone size: -
J gene: TRBJ2-2
V gene: TRBV5-1
CDR3 protein: CASSFLNTGELFF
CDR3 DNA: TGCGCCAGCAGCTTCCTGAACACCGGGGAGCTGTTTTTT

D gene: TRBD1
clone size: -
J gene: TRBJ1-6
V gene: TRBV5-1
CDR3 protein: CASSEQGAGNSPLHF
CDR3 DNA: TGCGCCAGCAGCGAACAGGGGGCCGGTAATTCACCCCTCCACTTT

D gene: TRBD1
clone size: -
J gene: TRBJ1-2
V gene: TRBV28
CDR3 protein: CASSLPPGTGDLGYTF
CDR3 DNA: TGTGCCAGCAGTTTGCCCCCTGGGACAGGGGATCTCGGCTACACCTTC

D gene: -
clone size: once
J gene: TRBJ2-7
V gene: TRBV19
CDR3 protein: CASSIEASPREQYF
CDR3 DNA: TGTGCCAGTAGTATTGAGGCCTCCCCACGCGAGCAGTACTTC

D gene: TRBD1
clone size: -
J gene: TRBJ1-5
V gene: TRBV6-5
CDR3 protein: CASADRGSNQPQHF
CDR3 DNA: TGTGCCAGCGCCGACAGGGGTTCGAATCAGCCCCAGCATTTT

D gene: -
clone size: -
J gene: TRBJ1-5
V gene: TRBV5-5
CDR3 protein: CASSRDPAGQPQHF
CDR3 DNA: TGTGCCAGCAGCAGGGACCCGGCGGGCCAGCCCCAGCATTTT

D gene: -
clone size: -
J gene: TRBJ1-6
V gene: TRBV7-2
CDR3 protein: CASSPSKGLASPLHF
CDR3 DNA: TGTGCCAGCAGCCCCTCAAAGGGTTTAGCTTCACCCCTCCACTTT

D gene: TRBD2
clone size: -
J gene: TRBJ2-1
V gene: TRBV20-1
CDR3 protein: CSASGLAGGLYNEQFF
CDR3 DNA: TGCAGTGCTAGTGGACTAGCGGGGGGTCTCTACAATGAGCAGTTCTTC

D gene: -
clone size: -
J gene: TRBJ1-6
V gene: TRBV2
CDR3 protein: CASRVRGRNNSPLHF
CDR3 DNA: TGTGCCAGCAGAGTGAGAGGGAGGAATAATTCACCCCTCCACTTT

D gene: -
clone size: -
J gene: TRBJ2-3
V gene: TRBV9
CDR3 protein: CASSVEGISDTQYF
CDR3 DNA: TGTGCCAGCAGCGTAGAGGGGATTTCAGATACGCAGTATTTT

D gene: -
clone size: -
J gene: TRBJ1-6
V gene: TRBV7-8
CDR3 protein: CASSRDLTGGNSPLHF
CDR3 DNA: TGTGCCAGCAGCCGCGACCTGACAGGAGGGAATTCACCCCTCCACTTT

D gene: TRBD1
clone size: -
J gene: TRBJ1-3
V gene: TRBV9
CDR3 protein: CASSQGARNTIYF
CDR3 DNA: TGTGCCAGCAGCCAGGGGGCGCGGAACACCATATATTTT

D gene: TRBD1
clone size: -
J gene: TRBJ1-2
V gene: TRBV7-2
CDR3 protein: CASSPQGGDGYTF
CDR3 DNA: TGTGCCAGCAGTCCACAGGGGGGAGATGGCTACACCTTC

D gene: -
clone size: -
J gene: TRBJ1-1
V gene: TRBV30
CDR3 protein: CAWSVIGGHTEAFF
CDR3 DNA: TGTGCCTGGAGTGTAATCGGGGGGCACACTGAAGCTTTCTTT